The text below deals with one TCR beta chain. Germline loops: CDR1 SGHNT, CDR2 YYREEE (reference sequence). Deletions cut 2 bases from V and 4 bases from J, with 9 bases between. The CDR3 spans 13 residues. The data stem from a study of T cell responses to AZD1222 COVID-19 vaccine. Clones were sequenced by immunoSEQ multiplex PCR, and TCRdb holds only the in-frame ones, with some missing. The sample carries about 130,000 clones, roughly 85% recorded once. The sample in question was peripheral blood, obtained 28 days after the second AZD1222 dose. The chain couples TRBV5-4 to TRBJ1-1; no definite D call. The sequence was obtained from an adult who received the AZD1222 COVID-19 vaccine. DNA of the CDR3: TGTGCCAGCAGCTTCGCTTCGTCCACTGAAGCTTTCTTT. The encoded protein is CASSFASSTEAFF.